This T cell receptor beta chain was identified in a study of cytotoxic CD8 clonotypes in ibrutinib-treated CLL. V dropped 10 bases and J dropped 4 bases, with 19 bases sitting between them. CDR1 and CDR2 (germline): ENHRY, SYGVKD. The CDR3 spans 14 residues. Findings and limits, study-wide: The clonality rise at ibrutinib response reflected private clonotype expansion.

Measured with immunoSEQ multiplex PCR; TCRdb has only the in-frame clones, and not every one. The table includes 160,000 or so clones, 70% to 90% detected once. There are a few counts of this clone. Antigen unknown. The sample in question was PBMCs, obtained at disease progression, from a patient treated with ibrutinib. This clonotype was sampled from a human donor with chronic lymphocytic leukemia. The chain carries TRBV10-3 and TRBJ1-2; D call uncertain. CDR3 DNA sequence: TGTGCCACCGCCTCGGACCCCTCGGGCTATGGCTACACCTTC. It yields the protein CATASDPSGYGYTF.